This T cell receptor (beta chain) was identified during a study of cytomegalovirus exposure and HLA in healthy donors. Study outcomes and limitations: In vitro work confirmed that a few CMV-associated chains recognize CMV antigens.

In this sample, this clone turned up a few times. The antigen is not known. V was clipped by 0 bases and J by 2 bases, with 9 bases between them. Germline CDR1 and CDR2: SGDLS and YYNGEE. CDR3 length: 14 residues. The PCR contained 60 Vbeta and 13 Jbeta primers. Here immunoSEQ multiplex PCR was the method, and the copy in TCRdb shows in-frame clones only, minus some. The sample consists of around 100,000 clones, roughly 73% of them appearing once. This clonotype was obtained from a woman younger than 45 in good health and CMV-seronegative. J is TRBJ2-7 and V is TRBV9, with TRBD1 as a possible D gene (5 bases). Sequenced sample: PBMCs. In nucleotides, the CDR3 is TGTGCCAGCAGCGTAGCGGCAGGGCCCTACGAGCAGTACTTC. Protein: CASSVAAGPYEQYF.